These T cell receptor beta chains were read from a single sample in a study of blood T cell repertoires in COVID-19. The method was immunoSEQ multiplex PCR; TCRdb's version includes in-frame clones alone and lacks a portion of them. The profile covers around 92,000 clones, with about 91% appearing a single time and approximately 5.2% taken by the ten largest. Sequences were obtained from peripheral blood. Receptor source: a woman over 75 with active COVID-19. Each CDR3 is given with its conserved first and last residue. The order of the fields is CDR3 DNA, CDR3 protein, V gene, CDR3 length, D gene, J gene, clone size. The D gene is left open where the match is weak. The size entry is marked missing in some rows and otherwise reads once, few, many or a size class.

DNA: TGTGCCAGCAGTGCCCCGGGGACTTACACAGATACGCAGTATTTT
CDR3: CASSAPGTYTDTQYF
V: TRBV28
length: 15
D: .
J: TRBJ2-3
size: .

DNA: TGTGCCAGCAGTTTCCTAGGAGGTCTCGGGAGATACACCAATGAGCAGTTCTTC
CDR3: CASSFLGGLGRYTNEQFF
V: TRBV28
length: 18
D: .
J: TRBJ2-1
size: .

DNA: TGCGCCAGCAGCCAAGCCGCCACAGGGGGGGAGTACGAGCAGTACTTC
CDR3: CASSQAATGGEYEQYF
V: TRBV4-1
length: 16
D: .
J: TRBJ2-7
size: few

DNA: TGTGCCAGTACCGACAGATCCACAGATACGCAGTATTTT
CDR3: CASTDRSTDTQYF
V: TRBV19
length: 13
D: .
J: TRBJ2-3
size: .

DNA: TGTGCCAGCAGCCAAGGACAGGGGGGCGAGCAGTACTTC
CDR3: CASSQGQGGEQYF
V: TRBV14
length: 13
D: TRBD1
J: TRBJ2-7
size: .

DNA: TGTGCCGCAGACCCGGGACTAGCACATTACGAGCAGTACTTC
CDR3: CAADPGLAHYEQYF
V: TRBV6-5
length: 14
D: TRBD2
J: TRBJ2-7
size: few

DNA: TGTGCCAGCAGATCCCCGAGGGCCTTGAGCTCCTATAATTCACCCCTCCACTTT
CDR3: CASRSPRALSSYNSPLHF
V: TRBV27
length: 18
D: .
J: TRBJ1-6
size: few

DNA: TGTGCCAGCAGCCCCTTATCGCGTGGCACAGATACGCAGTATTTT
CDR3: CASSPLSRGTDTQYF
V: TRBV9
length: 15
D: .
J: TRBJ2-3
size: .

DNA: TGTGCCAGCTCACTGGACAGGGGGCTAGATACGCAGTATTTT
CDR3: CASSLDRGLDTQYF
V: TRBV18
length: 14
D: TRBD1
J: TRBJ2-3
size: .

DNA: TGTGCCATCAGCGACAGAGACCATTCACCCCTCCACTTT
CDR3: CAISDRDHSPLHF
V: TRBV10-3
length: 13
D: .
J: TRBJ1-6
size: .

DNA: TGTGCCAGCTCACCGGCGGGTCGGTACAATGAGCAGTTCTTC
CDR3: CASSPAGRYNEQFF
V: TRBV18
length: 14
D: .
J: TRBJ2-1
size: .

DNA: TGTGCCAGCAGCTTTGTACGGAACTATGGCTACACCTTC
CDR3: CASSFVRNYGYTF
V: TRBV11-2
length: 13
D: .
J: TRBJ1-2
size: .

DNA: TGTGCCAGTAGTATTGGGACAGGGGAGGCAGATACGCAGTATTTT
CDR3: CASSIGTGEADTQYF
V: TRBV19
length: 15
D: TRBD1
J: TRBJ2-3
size: .

DNA: TGTGCCATCAGTGAGTCTACAGTAGTATCAGGGGAGCTGTTTTTT
CDR3: CAISESTVVSGELFF
V: TRBV10-3
length: 15
D: .
J: TRBJ2-2
size: .

DNA: TGTGCCAGCAGCTTATTGATTGGTCGCCGGAGGTCCTACAATGAGCAGTTCTTC
CDR3: CASSLLIGRRRSYNEQFF
V: TRBV7-9
length: 18
D: .
J: TRBJ2-1
size: .

DNA: TGTGCCAGCAGCGCTCCCTCCGGGACAGGGGCCTACGAGCAGTACTTC
CDR3: CASSAPSGTGAYEQYF
V: TRBV11-1
length: 16
D: TRBD1
J: TRBJ2-7
size: .

DNA: TGTGCCAGCAGTTTAAACGGTCAGCCCCAGCATTTT
CDR3: CASSLNGQPQHF
V: TRBV28
length: 12
D: .
J: TRBJ1-5
size: .

DNA: TGCAGCGTAAAGACAGCTGAAGCTTTCTTT
CDR3: CSVKTAEAFF
V: TRBV29-1
length: 10
D: .
J: TRBJ1-1
size: .